The 27 T cell receptor beta chains below were found in one sample sequenced in a study of cytomegalovirus exposure and HLA in healthy donors (dated by TCRdb to about 2017). Library preparation used the immunoSEQ multiplex PCR assay. For the multiplex PCR, a mixture combining 60 forward primers for TCR Vbeta segments and 13 reverse primers for TCR Jbeta segments was used. Not all clones reach the TCRdb copy of this immuneACCESS table, which keeps in-frame sequences only. Checked studies attribute under half of the gap to unresolved V genes and leave the rest unexplained. This sample gives 110,000 to 150,000 clones in total; over 60% of them show up just once. The ten most abundant clones make up approximately 2% of the sample. The specimen was PBMCs. These receptors came from a man in his forties or fifties in good health and CMV-seronegative.

The sample holds one count of this clone. This chain joins TRBV6-1 and TRBJ2-3, with D perhaps matching TRBD1 (6 bases). V lost 6 bases, J lost 4 bases, and 17 bases lay in between. Per germline, CDR1 MNHNS and CDR2 SASEGT. The CDR3 contains 15 residues. This chain's CDR3 is CASSVDSGVADTQYF. The CDR3 nucleotides are TGTGCCAGCAGCGTGGACAGCGGCGTGGCAGATACGCAGTATTTT.

This clone was observed a handful of times. This chain joins TRBV7-9 and TRBJ1-2; TRBD1 is a possible D gene (6 bases). V dropped 5 bases and J dropped 0 bases, with 13 bases sitting between them. Germline V gives CDR1 SEHNR, CDR2 FQNEAQ (reference sequence). The CDR3 has 15 residues. CDR3 nucleotides: TGTGCCAGCAGCCATGGACAGCTAGCTAACTATGGCTACACCTTC. Protein: CASSHGQLANYGYTF. Based on the CDR3 plus reference TRBV7-9 and TRBJ1-2, the full variable domain is DTGVSQNPRHKITKRGQNVTFRCDPISEHNRLYWYRQTLGQGPEFLTYFQNEAQLEKSRLLSDRFSAERPKGSFSTLEIQRTEQGDSAMYLCASSHGQLANYGYTFGSGTRLTVV.

The chain joins TRBV7-9 to TRBJ1-2; weak D call: TRBD1 (6 bases). The CDR3 is 13 residues long. V lost 2 bases and J 2 bases, leaving 6 bases between the germline ends. The germline gives CDR1 SEHNR, CDR2 FQNEAQ (reference sequence). The CDR3 nucleotides read TGTGCCAGCAGCTTAAGGGGGAACTATGGCTACACCTTC. This translates into CASSLRGNYGYTF.

CDR3 DNA: TGTGCCAGCAGTTTAACTCCCCAGGTACTCTATGGCTACACCTTC. This sequence encodes CASSLTPQVLYGYTF. The chain couples TRBV27 to TRBJ1-2; D gene ambiguous. CDR1 is MNHEY, CDR2 SMNVEV, per germline (reference sequence). The V end lost 2 bases, the J end lost 4 bases, and 14 bases lay between the germline ends. The CDR3 contains 15 residues.

The chain has TRBV7-6 and TRBJ2-1, with TRBD2 matching over 7 bases. From germline, CDR1 is SGHVS and CDR2 FNYEAQ. The V segment lost 0 bases and the J segment 7 bases; nucleotides outside the gene matches: 3. This CDR3 region has 14 residues. CDR3 sequence (DNA): TGTGCCAGCAGCTTAGCGGGAGGGGATAATGAGCAGTTCTTC. Translated, it gives CASSLAGGDNEQFF.

This chain joins TRBV10-2 and TRBJ1-1, with 7 bases aligning to TRBD1. CDR1 WSHSY and CDR2 SAAADI come from the germline V gene. Germline trimming cut 8 bases from V and 6 bases from J; bases unmatched to any gene: 6. The CDR3 consists of 12 residues. CDR3: CASFTQGAEAFF. CDR3 nucleotides: TGCGCCAGCTTTACGCAGGGGGCTGAAGCTTTCTTT.

The chain has TRBV9 and TRBJ2-3; D possibly corresponds to TRBD2 (5 bases). V was trimmed by 4 bases and J by 6 bases, leaving 12 bases between them. Germline V CDR1 and CDR2: SGDLS, YYNGEE. CDR3 length equals 13 residues. CDR3 region: CASSFRTQDTQYF. The DNA of the CDR3 is TGTGCCAGCAGCTTTCGGACTCAGGATACGCAGTATTTT.

This chain joins TRBV6-6 and TRBJ2-2, with 10 bases lining up with TRBD1. The ends lost 6 bases at V and 6 bases at J; junction bases unmatched: 1. This CDR3 is built from 13 residues. Germline CDR1 reads MNHNY; CDR2 reads SVGAGI (reference sequence). The CDR3 DNA is TGTGCCAGCAGGACAGGGGGCCCCGGGGAGCTGTTTTTT. It codes for CASRTGGPGELFF.

The chain is built from TRBV5-1 and TRBJ1-6; 10 positions match TRBD1. Losses at the gene ends were 0 bases for V and 4 bases for J; bases not matched to a gene: 7. The CDR3 is 18 residues long. Looked up from germline, CDR1 is SGHRS and CDR2 is YFSETQ. Written as DNA, the CDR3 is TGCGCCAGCAGCTTGGCGGGACAGGGGACACCTTATAATTCACCCCTCCACTTT. Encoded protein: CASSLAGQGTPYNSPLHF.

The rearrangement links TRBV6-1 to TRBJ2-4; 7 positions agree with TRBD1. J gave up 11 bases and V 8 bases, and 9 bases lay outside the gene matches. The germline V gene has CDR1 MNHNS and CDR2 SASEGT. The CDR3 is made up of 12 amino acids. The CDR3 DNA sequence: TGTGCCAGCCGTCCGACAGGGTACCTTCAGTACTTC. Translated, it gives CASRPTGYLQYF.

CDR3 coding DNA: TGCGCCAGCAGCCACCCCGCGGGGCCGTATGGCTACACCTTC. Its protein product is CASSHPAGPYGYTF. The genes are TRBV4-1 and TRBJ1-2, with D possibly TRBD1 on 5 matching bases. Germline assignment: CDR1 MGHRA and CDR2 YSYEKL. Trimming took off 3 bases at V and 5 bases at J, with 13 bases between the two ends. The CDR3 runs 14 residues.

The rearrangement joins TRBV9 to TRBJ2-1, with TRBD2 identical over 7 bases. The CDR3 has 15 residues. Germline CDR1 and CDR2: SGDLS and YYNGEE. The V and J ends lost 0 bases and 4 bases, in that order; junction bases with no gene match: 4. The CDR3 loop reads CASSVEGGRYNEQFF. The CDR3 DNA reads as TGTGCCAGCAGCGTAGAGGGAGGGAGGTACAATGAGCAGTTCTTC.

V and J are TRBV5-6 and TRBJ2-7; D remains unclear. Germline V gene sequence: CDR1 SGHDT, CDR2 YYEEEE. This CDR3 contains 14 residues. Deletions cut 5 bases from V and 2 bases from J, with 14 bases between. This CDR3 reads CASSVRLQTYEQYF. The CDR3 nucleotides read TGTGCCAGCAGTGTTCGACTTCAAACCTACGAGCAGTACTTC.

CDR3 sequence: CASTQGGDTRNTEAFF. CDR3 in DNA: TGCGCCAGCACTCAAGGTGGGGACACCCGGAACACTGAAGCTTTCTTT. The chain carries TRBV5-1 and TRBJ1-1; D is perhaps TRBD1 (6 bases). The V gene's germline CDR1 is SGHRS and CDR2 YFSETQ. The CDR3 is made up of 16 amino acids. The V and J ends lost 6 bases and 1 base respectively, with 19 bases between them.

The sample holds a few counts of this clone. The chain recombines TRBV15 with TRBJ2-5; 8 bases are shared with TRBD2. CDR3 length equals 16 residues. CDR1 and CDR2 from the germline V gene are LNHNV and YYDKDF (reference sequence). V gave up 1 base and J gave up 5 bases; unmatched junction bases: 9. The CDR3 region has the DNA TGTGCCACCAGCAGAGGCACCGGGGGGGCCCGGGAGACCCAGTACTTC. This codes for CATSRGTGGARETQYF.

This chain uses TRBV7-2 with TRBJ1-6; TRBD1 agrees at 8 bases. Germline values: CDR1 SGHTA, CDR2 FQGNSA. This CDR3 is 13 amino acids long. V lost 3 bases, J lost 11 bases, and 3 bases stayed unmatched. CDR3 sequence reads: CASSLTGDAPLHF. The DNA for the CDR3 is TGTGCCAGCAGCTTGACAGGGGACGCACCCCTCCACTTT.

V and J are TRBV2 and TRBJ2-2, with D possibly matching TRBD2 (5 bases). The CDR3 has 13 amino acids. Germline V lookup: CDR1 SNHLY, CDR2 FYNNEI. Trimming left V 0 bases short and J 13 bases short, with 12 bases between. CDR3 in DNA: TGTGCCAGCAGTGAAGCGGAGGCGCCAGGGCTGTTTTTT. Protein product: CASSEAEAPGLFF.

The CDR3 sequence is CASRTSASGETQYF. The DNA of the CDR3 is TGTGCCAGCAGGACTAGCGCAAGCGGCGAGACCCAGTACTTC. The genes are TRBV6-5 and TRBJ2-5; 8 nucleotides align to TRBD2. The CDR3 has 14 amino acids. J lost 5 bases, V lost 6 bases, and 8 bases had no gene match. Looked up from germline, CDR1 is MNHEY and CDR2 is SVGAGI.

This chain connects TRBV10-1 to TRBJ2-2; a weak D match, TRBD1 (6 bases). This CDR3 is built from 13 residues. Deletions cut 5 bases from V and 6 bases from J, with 10 bases between. Germline V CDR1 and CDR2: WNHNN, SYGVQD (reference sequence). Here the CDR3 DNA reads TGCGCCAGCAGTTACGGACAGTCCGGGGAGCTGTTTTTT. Translation: CASSYGQSGELFF.

This rearrangement joins TRBV21-1 to TRBJ1-2; the table gives TRBD1 as D, unverified against the DNA. TRBV21-1 is deemed a pseudogene. The length of the CDR3 is 14 residues. CDR3 residues: CASSPQGLGYGYTF. The CDR3 DNA reads as TGTGCCAGCAGCCCACAGGGGTTGGGCTATGGCTACACCTTC.

The count of this clone is one. CDR3 in amino acids: CASSLGREVHNEQFF. The CDR3 DNA follows: TGTGCCAGCAGCTTAGGTCGGGAGGTTCACAATGAGCAGTTCTTC. This chain joins TRBV7-2 and TRBJ2-1; 7 nucleotides agree with TRBD2. Unmatched junction bases numbered 5, after V lost 1 base and J lost 5 bases. Germline CDR1 reads SGHTA; CDR2 reads FQGNSA. The CDR3 extends over 15 amino acids.

The chain links TRBV7-9 to TRBJ2-7; TRBD2 matches 13 bases. The CDR3 has 17 residues. Germline CDR1 is SEHNR and CDR2 is FQNEAQ (reference sequence). The ends lost 5 bases at V and 3 bases at J; junction bases unmatched: 10. In DNA form, the CDR3 reads TGTGCCAGCAGCCCAAAAAGGACTAGCGGGAGCGTCTACGAGCAGTACTTC. Residues: CASSPKRTSGSVYEQYF.

As for this clone: Other nucleotide sequences from this sample produce the same CDR3. The chain joins TRBV6-5 to TRBJ2-5; TRBD2 matches 8 bases. J lost 5 bases, V lost 0 bases, and 5 bases had no gene match. CDR1 is MNHEY, CDR2 SVGAGI, per germline. This CDR3 comprises 15 residues. CDR3 loop: CASSYSRGGLETQYF. CDR3 coding DNA: TGTGCCAGCAGTTACTCACGGGGGGGCCTTGAGACCCAGTACTTC.

The chain combines TRBV25-1 with TRBJ1-5; perhaps TRBD1 as D (5 bases). V gave up 3 bases and J gave up 3 bases, with 9 bases separating them. Germline CDR1 MGHDK, CDR2 SYGVNS. The CDR3 loop spans 14 amino acids. The CDR3 DNA is TGTGCCAGCAGTGAGACAGTCCACAATCAGCCCCAGCATTTT. Translated, it gives CASSETVHNQPQHF.

This clone turned up a few times. The chain combines TRBV21-1 with TRBJ1-1; TRBD1, the table's D call, lacks a check against the DNA. TRBV21-1 constitutes a pseudogene. The CDR3 totals 14 residues. The CDR3 reads CASTGQGTNTEAFF. CDR3 coding DNA: TGTGCCAGCACCGGACAGGGGACGAACACTGAAGCTTTCTTT.

This rearrangement joins TRBV27 to TRBJ2-7; a possible D gene is TRBD2 (5 bases). The CDR3 contains 17 residues. Trimming removed 5 bases at V and 3 bases at J, with 23 bases between. Germline loops: CDR1 MNHEY, CDR2 SMNVEV (reference sequence). The CDR3 is CASSPPDYSSRGYEQYF. The CDR3 bases are TGTGCCAGCAGTCCACCCGACTACTCCTCACGGGGCTACGAGCAGTACTTC.

The chain couples TRBV4-2 to TRBJ2-2, with 7 nucleotides matching TRBD2. The CDR3 contains 15 residues. V trimming: 5 bases; J trimming: 7 bases; junction bases outside the gene matches: 10. Germline V gene lookup returns CDR1 LGHNA and CDR2 YNFKEQ. CDR3 sequence: CASSGGLGSVGELFF. In DNA, the CDR3 is TGTGCCAGCAGCGGTGGACTAGGTAGTGTCGGGGAGCTGTTTTTT.